This TCR beta chain was recorded in a study of identical twins. General study findings and limits: Cross-sectional statistical analysis was relied on for the conclusions, without the same donors being followed.

The length of the CDR3 is 15 residues. The germline V gene encodes CDR1 LGHDT and CDR2 YNNKEL (reference sequence). Trimming took 0 bases from V and 4 from J, leaving 7 bases between them. TCRdb re-derived calls from the 5' RACE reads in MiXCR, one entry per CDR3 protein. The repertoire holds about 280,000 distinct CDR3 sequences, with under 9.5% as singletons. In its sample, this clonotype was seen many times. The antigen is not known. The data also belong to a second study, concerning yellow fever vaccine responses in identical twins.

The source of this sequence is a woman aged 18-30 years in good health. The chain couples TRBV3-1 to TRBJ2-6; D gene unclear. The specimen was memory (CD45RO+) T cells sorted from blood. As DNA, the CDR3 is TGTGCCAGCAGCCAAGATTCGGCAGGGGCCAACGTCCTGACTTTC. This codes for CASSQDSAGANVLTF.